The 5 T cell receptor beta chains given below trace back to one sample, sequenced in a study of T cells in Graves' hyperthyroidism and ophthalmopathy. Authors of the study amplified TCR beta CDR3 regions from RNA transcripts. During a first-round RT-PCR of the TCR CDR3, the HTBI primer set was used. Via MiXCR, TCRdb re-called the multiplex PCR reads, giving one row per CDR3 protein. The table shows around 500,000 distinct CDR3 sequences, with 15% to 20% occurring only once. Sequencing was done on a sample of blood. These receptors came from a woman under 40 with Graves' ophthalmopathy.

The chain is built from TRBV6-1 and TRBJ1-3; possibly TRBD1 for D (6 bases). V lost 7 bases, J lost 0 bases, and 13 bases lay in between. This CDR3 spans 15 amino acids. The germline gives CDR1 MNHNS, CDR2 SASEGT. DNA of the CDR3: TGTGCCAGCATTGCGGACAGCTACTCTGGAAACACCATATATTTT. This gives the protein CASIADSYSGNTIYF.

This chain links TRBV3-1 with TRBJ2-1; D may be TRBD2 (6 bases). V gave up 0 bases and J gave up 7 bases, with 10 bases separating them. Germline assignment: CDR1 LGHDT and CDR2 YNNKEL (reference sequence). The CDR3 contains 14 residues. The CDR3 is CASSQDWGDNEQFF. The CDR3 coding sequence is TGTGCCAGCAGCCAAGATTGGGGGGATAATGAGCAGTTCTTC.

This clonotype has more than one count but fewer than ten. The chain employs TRBV6-2 or TRBV6-3 and TRBJ2-2; perhaps TRBD2 as D (6 bases). Trimming stripped 6 bases from V and 4 bases from J, with 9 bases between. CDR3 length: 13 amino acids. Germline V gene data show CDR1 as MNHEY and CDR2 as SVGEGT. The CDR3 loop is CASREGGTGELFF. The CDR3 bases are TGTGCCAGCAGGGAGGGAGGCACCGGGGAGCTGTTTTTT.

This clonotype was detected a few times. The chain carries TRBV5-1 and TRBJ2-1; 10 positions match TRBD2. Germline CDR1 and CDR2: SGHRS and YFSETQ. The ends lost 3 bases at V and 5 bases at J; junction bases unmatched: 11. CDR3 length: 17 amino acids. CDR3 in amino acids: CASSSGAGTSVNNEQFF. CDR3 nucleotide sequence: TGCGCCAGCAGCTCCGGGGCCGGGACTAGCGTAAACAATGAGCAGTTCTTC.

The chain is built from TRBV6-1 and TRBJ2-1; possibly TRBD2 for D (5 bases). This CDR3 is 14 amino acids long. Trimming stripped 6 bases from V and 1 base from J, with 10 bases between. The V gene's germline CDR1 is MNHNS and CDR2 SASEGT. This chain's CDR3 is CASRQEGSYNEQFF. Here the CDR3 DNA reads TGTGCCAGCAGACAAGAGGGATCCTACAATGAGCAGTTCTTC.